This TCR beta chain was found in a study of early stage breast cancer tumors. Each sample had two DNA replicates, roughly 0.5 ug blood or around 1.5 ug tissue. Clones were sequenced by immunoSEQ multiplex PCR, and TCRdb holds only the in-frame ones, with some missing. This sample has about 36,000 clones, with roughly 72% found just once. Study results and caveats: Tumors had about 2.5-fold higher T cell density and higher clonality than adjacent normal breast tissue.

The CDR3 runs 16 residues. V was pared by 4 bases and J by 2 bases, with 10 bases of the junction left unmatched. Germline V lookup: CDR1 SEHNR, CDR2 FQNEAQ (reference sequence). Comments on this clone: Its antigen remains unidentified.

The receptor was derived from a person between 55 and 69 years old with breast cancer. The chain joins TRBV7-9 to TRBJ1-2; 7 nucleotides agree with TRBD1. Material: blood. In DNA form, the CDR3 reads TGTGCCAGCAGCTCCCCCGGAGGGACAGCCAACTATGGCTACACCTTC. Translating gives CASSSPGGTANYGYTF.